This TCR beta chain was obtained from a study of T-cell memory formation after mild COVID-19. Study information: The study found TCR clusters largely donor specific. Findings and limits, study-wide: The pre-infection memory compartment contained some responding clones, suggesting cross-reactive memory joined.

As regards this clonotype: What it binds is unknown.

The CDR3 loop spans 15 amino acids. Germline V lookup: CDR1 LNHNV, CDR2 YYDKDF (reference sequence). V was shortened by 0 bases and J by 6 bases, with 13 bases between the two germline ends. TCRdb re-called the 5' RACE reads through MiXCR, storing one row per CDR3 protein. This table has roughly 380,000 distinct CDR3 sequences, around 27% appearing once. This TCR derives from an adult woman who had mild COVID-19 (a few samples of this study predate the infection). Cell type and time point are not known. The chain combines TRBV15 with TRBJ2-3, with D tentatively TRBD2 (7 bases). Source material: PBMCs or a T cell subset sorted from them (not recorded which). The CDR3 coding sequence is TGTGCCACCAGCAGAGACGCTGGGAGGGGGGATACGCAGTATTTT. The encoded protein is CATSRDAGRGDTQYF.